Following are 15 T cell receptor beta chains from one sample sequenced in a study of T cell repertoires in cytomegalovirus infection. One entry per CDR3 protein, called by TCRdb with MiXCR from the reads. The sample gives 560,000 or so distinct CDR3 sequences, approximately 17% of which show up once; more than 20% is in the top ten. Sequenced sample: CD8+ T cells from PBMCs. All receptors derive from a human donor in good health (CMV status not recorded). Some clones in this sample may be carry-over from other donors' samples.

This chain uses TRBV5-4 with TRBJ1-1; D is undetermined. Germline CDR1 reads SGHNT; CDR2 reads YYREEE (reference sequence). The V end was cut by 4 bases, the J end by 6 bases, with 10 bases between. This CDR3 is 12 amino acids long. This CDR3 reads CASSGAGPEAFF. The CDR3 DNA reads TGTGCCAGCAGCGGCGCCGGTCCTGAAGCTTTCTTT.

This clonotype was recorded only once. The CDR3 reads CASGGGESSYNSPLHF. CDR3 DNA sequence: TGTGCCAGCGGGGGAGGGGAAAGCTCCTATAATTCACCCCTCCACTTT. V usage is TRBV7-1 and J usage is TRBJ1-6; TRBD1 might be the D (5 bases). TRBV7-1 is known as an ORF, though its function is uncertain. This CDR3 comprises 16 residues. V was clipped by 8 bases and J by 0 bases, with 14 bases between them.

The table lists this clonotype with many counts. The chain combines TRBV7-9 with TRBJ2-5; maybe TRBD2 (6 bases). Germline CDR1 SEHNR, CDR2 FQNEAQ (reference sequence). Trimming cost V 5 bases and J 5 bases, with 15 bases left between them. The CDR3 spans 14 residues. The DNA for the CDR3 is TGTGCCAGCAGCCCAAGAGGGACTGCGGAGACCCAGTACTTC. Amino acids: CASSPRGTAETQYF.

This clonotype appeared many times. The chain recombines TRBV12-3 or TRBV12-4 with TRBJ1-5, with 7 bases identical to TRBD1. Losses at the gene ends were 5 bases for V and 0 bases for J; bases not matched to a gene: 7. CDR3 length equals 16 residues. The CDR3 is CASSNGQADSNQPQHF. DNA of the CDR3: TGTGCCAGCAGTAACGGACAGGCCGATAGCAATCAGCCCCAGCATTTT.

This clonotype was counted between two and nine times. This chain uses TRBV15 with TRBJ2-1; no definite D call. Between the trimmed V and J ends, which lost 3 bases and 1 base, there was a span of 16 bases. Looked up from germline, CDR1 is LNHNV and CDR2 is YYDKDF (reference sequence). This CDR3 has 17 residues. This chain's CDR3 is CATSSDPGGLSYNEQFF. The CDR3 DNA sequence: TGTGCCACCAGCAGTGACCCGGGCGGTCTTTCCTACAATGAGCAGTTCTTC.

This clonotype has ten or more counts. The chain joins TRBV11-2 to TRBJ2-3; D not resolved. The germline V and J ends were trimmed by 5 bases and 5 bases, with 14 bases remaining between them. The CDR3 has 14 amino acids. Germline CDR1 reads SGHAT; CDR2 reads FQNNGV. The CDR3 sequence is CASSLFSRRDTQYF. The CDR3 DNA reads as TGTGCCAGCAGCCTTTTCTCGAGGAGAGATACGCAGTATTTT. Combining the CDR3 with reference TRBV11-2 and TRBJ2-3 gives the whole variable domain EAGVAQSPRYKIIEKRQSVAFWCNPISGHATLYWYQQILGQGPKLLIQFQNNGVVDDSQLPKDRFSAERLKGVDSTLKIQPAKLEDSAVYLCASSLFSRRDTQYFGPGTRLTVL.

The sample holds many counts of this clonotype. This rearrangement joins TRBV11-2 to TRBJ2-2; D is ambiguous. V gave up 3 bases and J gave up 5 bases, with 16 bases separating them. This CDR3 contains 16 residues. Germline lookup yields CDR1 SGHAT and CDR2 FQNNGV. CDR3 amino acids: CASSFDTFEGTGELFF. The CDR3 region has the DNA TGTGCCAGCAGCTTCGACACATTCGAAGGTACCGGGGAGCTGTTTTTT.

This clonotype was recorded at least ten times. The V gene is TRBV7-9, the J gene TRBJ2-2, with 9 positions matching TRBD2. The ends lost 7 bases at V and 7 bases at J; junction bases unmatched: 16. This CDR3 has 17 residues. From germline, CDR1 is SEHNR and CDR2 FQNEAQ (reference sequence). The DNA of the CDR3 is TGTGCCAGCACCCCCCTGGGAGCGGGGGGCCTCCGCGGGGAGCTGTTTTTT. The encoded protein is CASTPLGAGGLRGELFF.

Ten or more counts support this clonotype. This chain uses TRBV27 with TRBJ2-3, with 9 positions matching TRBD2. This CDR3 comprises 16 residues. CDR1 MNHEY and CDR2 SMNVEV come from the germline V gene (reference sequence). Trimming at V came to 7 bases and at J to 2 bases, leaving 10 bases not matched to a gene. CDR3 DNA: TGTGCCAGCATGTGGGCTAGCGGGGACAACACAGATACGCAGTATTTT. Translating gives CASMWASGDNTDTQYF.

This clonotype was counted many times. V usage is TRBV4-2 and J usage is TRBJ2-3; 11 bases are shared with TRBD2. V lost 5 bases to trimming and J lost 3 bases; unmatched junction nucleotides: 7. This CDR3 contains 16 residues. The germline V gene has CDR1 LGHNA and CDR2 YNFKEQ. The CDR3 loop is CASSSTASGRTDTQYF. CDR3 nucleotides: TGTGCCAGCAGCTCCACGGCTAGCGGGAGGACAGATACGCAGTATTTT.

The chain links TRBV19 to TRBJ2-1, with 7 bases aligning to TRBD2. V lost 3 bases to trimming and J lost 8 bases; unmatched junction nucleotides: 10. Per germline, CDR1 LNHDA and CDR2 SQIVND (reference sequence). The CDR3 is 15 residues long. This CDR3 is CASSIRKRAGDEQFF. The CDR3 DNA reads as TGTGCCAGTAGTATCAGGAAAAGGGCGGGGGATGAGCAGTTCTTC.

This clonotype was observed a handful of times. The chain couples TRBV2 to TRBJ2-3, with 10 bases that match TRBD1. CDR1 and CDR2 from the germline V gene are SNHLY and FYNNEI. J was trimmed by 2 bases and V by 6 bases; bases with no gene match: 11. The CDR3 consists of 17 residues. The CDR3 DNA reads as TGTGCCAGCAGGGGGGGCGGAGGGACAGGGGTCACAGATACGCAGTATTTT. Its translation: CASRGGGGTGVTDTQYF.

The J gene is TRBJ2-3, the V gene TRBV6-6; D remains ambiguous. The V gene lost 0 bases and the J gene lost 4 bases, with 5 bases spanning the gap. The CDR3 is 13 amino acids. Germline V gene data show CDR1 as MNHNY and CDR2 as SVGAGI (reference sequence). In DNA, the CDR3 is TGTGCCAGCAGTTACTCGGGATCAGATACGCAGTATTTT. Translating it yields CASSYSGSDTQYF.

A word on this clonotype: With a much larger clone just one base away, this may be a read error. The J gene is TRBJ1-2, the V gene TRBV19; D remains ambiguous. The CDR3 has 13 amino acids. Germline CDR1 LNHDA, CDR2 SQIVND (reference sequence). CDR3 sequence reads: CASSNIRDYGCTF. CDR3 nucleotide sequence: TGTGCCAGTAGTAACATACGTGACTATGGCTGCACCTTC.

At least ten counts were recorded for this clonotype. The chain joins TRBV5-6 to TRBJ2-7, with TRBD1 matching over 8 bases. Looked up from germline, CDR1 is SGHDT and CDR2 is YYEEEE. This CDR3 contains 15 residues. Unmatched junction bases numbered 12, after V lost 6 bases and J lost 4 bases. The CDR3 loop reads CASTGGAGGPYEQYF. In DNA form, the CDR3 reads TGTGCCAGCACCGGAGGCGCAGGGGGCCCGTACGAGCAGTACTTC.